Below, one TCR beta chain is given with its context. TCRdb's table, derived via immunoSEQ multiplex PCR, lists solely in-frame clones and lacks some. The sample contains about 230,000 clones, approximately 81% of which appear only once. The sample originates from a study of blood T cell repertoires in COVID-19. Study at large: Donors in the United States, Italy and Spain gave samples during acute or convalescent COVID-19.

The ends lost 7 bases at V and 3 bases at J; junction bases unmatched: 13. The CDR3 spans 15 residues. Germline V CDR1 and CDR2: GTSNPN, SVGIG (reference sequence). The chain couples TRBV30 to TRBJ1-1, with TRBD1 matching 8 bases. The receptor was isolated from an elderly woman with acute or convalescent COVID-19. The sample comprised peripheral blood. CDR3 loop: CASSRTGRGDTEAFF. Here the CDR3 DNA reads TGTGCCTCAAGTAGGACAGGGAGGGGTGACACTGAAGCTTTCTTT.